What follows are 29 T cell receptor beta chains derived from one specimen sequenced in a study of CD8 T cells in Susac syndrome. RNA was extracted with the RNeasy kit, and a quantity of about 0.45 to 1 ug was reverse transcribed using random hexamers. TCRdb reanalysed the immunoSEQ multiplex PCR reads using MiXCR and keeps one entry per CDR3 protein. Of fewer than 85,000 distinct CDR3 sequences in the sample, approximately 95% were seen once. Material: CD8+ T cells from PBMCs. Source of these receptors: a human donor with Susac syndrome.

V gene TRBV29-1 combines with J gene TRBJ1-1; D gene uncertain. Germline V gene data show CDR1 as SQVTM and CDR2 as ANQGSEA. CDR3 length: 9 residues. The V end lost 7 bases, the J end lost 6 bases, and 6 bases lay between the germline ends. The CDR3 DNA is TGCAGCGCCCCGGCTGAAGCTTTCTTT. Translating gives CSAPAEAFF. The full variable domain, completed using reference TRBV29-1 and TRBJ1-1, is SAVISQKPSRDICQRGTSLTIQCQVDSQVTMMFWYRQQPGQSLTLIATANQGSEATYESGFVIDKFPISRPNLTFSTLTVSNMSPEDSSIYLCSAPAEAFFGQGTRLTVV.

DNA for the CDR3: TGTGCCAGCAGCTTTCAGGGGAACACCGGGGAGCTGTTTTTT. Protein product: CASSFQGNTGELFF. V is TRBV5-6 and J is TRBJ2-2; weak D call: TRBD1 (5 bases). The CDR3 contains 14 residues. V lost 2 bases and J lost 1, with 6 bases in between. Germline V gene sequence: CDR1 SGHDT, CDR2 YYEEEE.

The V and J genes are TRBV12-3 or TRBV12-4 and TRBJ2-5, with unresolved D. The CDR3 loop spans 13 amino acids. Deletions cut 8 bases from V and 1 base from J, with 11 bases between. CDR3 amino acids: CASCRLSQETQYF. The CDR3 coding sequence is TGTGCCAGCTGTAGACTGAGCCAAGAGACCCAGTACTTC.

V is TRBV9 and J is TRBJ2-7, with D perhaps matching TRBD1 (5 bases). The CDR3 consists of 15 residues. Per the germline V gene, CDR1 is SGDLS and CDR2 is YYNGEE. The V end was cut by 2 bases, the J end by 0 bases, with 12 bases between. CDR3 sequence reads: CASSVLPGISYEQYF. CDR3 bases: TGTGCCAGCAGCGTCCTTCCAGGGATCTCCTACGAGCAGTACTTC.

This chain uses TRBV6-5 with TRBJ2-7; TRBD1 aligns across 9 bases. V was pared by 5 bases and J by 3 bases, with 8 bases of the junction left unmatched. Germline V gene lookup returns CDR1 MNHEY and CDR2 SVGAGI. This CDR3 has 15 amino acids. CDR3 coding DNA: TGTGCCAGCAGTCCCGGACAGGGGTTGAACTACGAGCAGTACTTC. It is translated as CASSPGQGLNYEQYF.

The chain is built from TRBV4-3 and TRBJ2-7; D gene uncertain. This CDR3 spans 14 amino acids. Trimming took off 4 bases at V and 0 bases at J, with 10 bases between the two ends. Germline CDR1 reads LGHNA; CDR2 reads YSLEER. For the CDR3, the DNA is TGCGCCAGCAGCCCCAACACCTACTCCTACGAGCAGTACTTC. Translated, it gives CASSPNTYSYEQYF.

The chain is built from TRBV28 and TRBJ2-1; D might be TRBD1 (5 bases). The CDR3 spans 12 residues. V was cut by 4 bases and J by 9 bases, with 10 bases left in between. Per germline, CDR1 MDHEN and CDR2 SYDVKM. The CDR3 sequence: CASSSTGLEQFF. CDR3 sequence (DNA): TGTGCCAGCAGTTCCACAGGTCTTGAGCAGTTCTTC.

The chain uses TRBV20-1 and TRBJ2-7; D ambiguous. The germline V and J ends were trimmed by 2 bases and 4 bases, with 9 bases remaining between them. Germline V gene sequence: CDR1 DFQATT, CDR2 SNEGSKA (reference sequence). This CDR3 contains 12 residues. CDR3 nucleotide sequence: TGCAGTGCTAGACCTTCCCCTTACGAGCAGTACTTC. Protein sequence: CSARPSPYEQYF.

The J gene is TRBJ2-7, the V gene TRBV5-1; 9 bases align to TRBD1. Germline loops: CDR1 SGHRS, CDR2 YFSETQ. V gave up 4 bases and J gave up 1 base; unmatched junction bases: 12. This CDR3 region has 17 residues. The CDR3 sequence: CASSRDRVSSGSYEQYF. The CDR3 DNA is TGCGCCAGCAGCCGGGACAGGGTATCAAGCGGGTCCTACGAGCAGTACTTC.

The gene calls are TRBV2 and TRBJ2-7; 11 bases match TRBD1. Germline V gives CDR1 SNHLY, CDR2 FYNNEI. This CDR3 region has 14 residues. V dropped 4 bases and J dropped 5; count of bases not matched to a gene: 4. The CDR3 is CASSADRGHNEQYF. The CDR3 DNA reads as TGTGCCAGCAGTGCGGACAGGGGGCACAACGAGCAGTACTTC. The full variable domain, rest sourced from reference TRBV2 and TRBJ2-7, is EPEVTQTPSHQVTQMGQEVILRCVPISNHLYFYWYRQILGQKVEFLVSFYNNEISEKSEIFDDQFSVERPDGSNFTLKIRSTKLEDSAMYFCASSADRGHNEQYFGPGTRLTVT.

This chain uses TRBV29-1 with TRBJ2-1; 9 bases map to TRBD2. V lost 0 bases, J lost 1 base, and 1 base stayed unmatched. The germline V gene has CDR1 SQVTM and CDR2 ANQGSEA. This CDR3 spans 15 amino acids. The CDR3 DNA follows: TGCAGCGTTGAAGAGCGGGAGGGGTCCTACAATGAGCAGTTCTTC. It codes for CSVEEREGSYNEQFF.

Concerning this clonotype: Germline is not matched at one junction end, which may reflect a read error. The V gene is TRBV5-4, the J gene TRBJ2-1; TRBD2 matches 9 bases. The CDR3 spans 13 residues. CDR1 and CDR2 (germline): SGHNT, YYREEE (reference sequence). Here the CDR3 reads CANSLAGYNEQFF. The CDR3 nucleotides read TGTGCCAACAGCCTAGCGGGGTACAATGAGCAGTTCTTC.

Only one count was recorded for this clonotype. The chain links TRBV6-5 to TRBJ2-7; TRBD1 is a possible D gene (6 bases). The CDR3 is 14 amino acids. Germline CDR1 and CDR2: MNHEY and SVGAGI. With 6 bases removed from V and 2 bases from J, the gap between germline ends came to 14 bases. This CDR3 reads CASRPPGQAYEQYF. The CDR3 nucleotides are TGTGCCAGCAGGCCGCCGGGACAAGCCTACGAGCAGTACTTC.

The CDR3 reads CASSLEPGAPEAFF. The CDR3 nucleotides read TGCGCCAGCAGCTTGGAGCCGGGAGCCCCTGAAGCTTTCTTT. The chain has TRBV5-1 and TRBJ1-1; D unclear. Germline CDR1 reads SGHRS; CDR2 reads YFSETQ. Trimming took off 0 bases at V and 6 bases at J, with 12 bases between the two ends. This CDR3 contains 14 residues.

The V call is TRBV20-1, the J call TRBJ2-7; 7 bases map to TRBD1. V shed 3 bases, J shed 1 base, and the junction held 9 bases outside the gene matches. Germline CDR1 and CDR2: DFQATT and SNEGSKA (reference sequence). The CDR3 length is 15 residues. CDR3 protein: CSARVDRDVSYEQYF. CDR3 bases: TGCAGTGCTAGGGTAGACAGGGACGTTTCCTACGAGCAGTACTTC.

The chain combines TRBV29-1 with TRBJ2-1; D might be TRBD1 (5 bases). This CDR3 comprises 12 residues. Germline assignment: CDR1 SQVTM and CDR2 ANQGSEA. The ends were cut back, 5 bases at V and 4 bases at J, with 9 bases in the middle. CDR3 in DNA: TGCAGCGTTCAAGGGGCGTACAATGAGCAGTTCTTC. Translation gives CSVQGAYNEQFF.

Written as DNA, the CDR3 is TGTGCCAGCAGCGTAAATCCAGCTTCGAACACCGGGGAGCTGTTTTTT. This translates into CASSVNPASNTGELFF. The chain uses TRBV9 and TRBJ2-2; D is ambiguous. The CDR3 spans 16 residues. The germline gives CDR1 SGDLS, CDR2 YYNGEE. V gave up 1 base and J gave up 0 bases, with 10 bases separating them.

CDR3 loop: CASSLDDGYGYTF. The DNA of the CDR3 is TGTGCCAGCAGCTTGGACGATGGCTATGGCTACACCTTC. The chain couples TRBV5-4 to TRBJ1-2; D call uncertain. CDR3 size: 13 residues. Germline loops: CDR1 SGHNT, CDR2 YYREEE (reference sequence). Between the trimmed V and J ends, which lost 0 bases and 4 bases, there was a span of 7 bases.

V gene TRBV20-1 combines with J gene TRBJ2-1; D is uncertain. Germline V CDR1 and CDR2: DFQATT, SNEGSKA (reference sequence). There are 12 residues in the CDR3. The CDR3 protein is CRVPGPLGEQFF. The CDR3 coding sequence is TGCAGAGTTCCAGGCCCGTTAGGAGAGCAGTTCTTC.

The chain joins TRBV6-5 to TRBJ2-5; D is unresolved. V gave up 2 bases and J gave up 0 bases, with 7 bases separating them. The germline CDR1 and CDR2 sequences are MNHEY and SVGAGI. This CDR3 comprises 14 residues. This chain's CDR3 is CASSYGYYQETQYF. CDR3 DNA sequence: TGTGCCAGCAGTTACGGCTATTACCAAGAGACCCAGTACTTC.

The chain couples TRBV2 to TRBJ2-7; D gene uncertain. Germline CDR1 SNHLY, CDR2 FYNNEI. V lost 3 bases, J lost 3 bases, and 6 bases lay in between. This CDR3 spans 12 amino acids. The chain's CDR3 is CASSDALYEQYF. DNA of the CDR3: TGTGCCAGCAGTGATGCCCTCTACGAGCAGTACTTC.

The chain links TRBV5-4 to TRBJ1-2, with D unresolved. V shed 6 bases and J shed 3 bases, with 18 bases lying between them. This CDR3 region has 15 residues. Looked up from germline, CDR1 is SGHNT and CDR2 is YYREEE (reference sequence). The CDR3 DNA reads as TGTGCCAGCAAGACCCGTGAAGGACTAGACTATGGCTACACCTTC. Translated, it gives CASKTREGLDYGYTF.

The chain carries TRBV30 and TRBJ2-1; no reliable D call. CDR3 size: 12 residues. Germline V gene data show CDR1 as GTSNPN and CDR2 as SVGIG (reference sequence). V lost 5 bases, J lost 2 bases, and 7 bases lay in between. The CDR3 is CAWLDAYNEQFF. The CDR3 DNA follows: TGTGCCTGGTTGGACGCCTACAATGAGCAGTTCTTC.

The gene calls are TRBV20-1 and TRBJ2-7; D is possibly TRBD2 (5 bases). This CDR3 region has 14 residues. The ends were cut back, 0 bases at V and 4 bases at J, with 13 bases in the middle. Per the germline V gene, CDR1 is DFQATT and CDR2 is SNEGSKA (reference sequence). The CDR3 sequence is CSARDTRTSYEQYF. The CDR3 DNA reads TGCAGTGCTAGAGATACGCGGACTTCGTACGAGCAGTACTTC.

CDR3 DNA: TGTGCCAGCTCACCACGGACAGTCGCCATGAACACTGAAGCTTTCTTT. As protein: CASSPRTVAMNTEAFF. The chain carries TRBV18 and TRBJ1-1, with a possible D match to TRBD1 (6 bases). The CDR3 totals 16 residues. V lost 1 base to trimming and J lost 0 bases, with 12 bases between them. In germline, CDR1 is KGHSH, CDR2 LQKENI.

CDR3 coding DNA: TGTGCCACCAGTGATTTGCTGGACACCAGCACAGATACGCAGTATTTT. Translating gives CATSDLLDTSTDTQYF. The rearrangement joins TRBV24-1 to TRBJ2-3; tentative D call: TRBD1 (5 bases). V was cut by 0 bases and J by 0 bases, with 9 bases left in between. Germline V gene data show CDR1 as KGHDR and CDR2 as SFDVKD. The CDR3 sequence is 16 residues long.

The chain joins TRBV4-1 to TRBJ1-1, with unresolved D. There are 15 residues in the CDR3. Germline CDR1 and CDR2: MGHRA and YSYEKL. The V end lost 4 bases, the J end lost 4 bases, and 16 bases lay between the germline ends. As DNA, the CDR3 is TGCGCCAGCAGCCCGACGGGAACCGTAGCCACTGAAGCTTTCTTT. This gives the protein CASSPTGTVATEAFF.

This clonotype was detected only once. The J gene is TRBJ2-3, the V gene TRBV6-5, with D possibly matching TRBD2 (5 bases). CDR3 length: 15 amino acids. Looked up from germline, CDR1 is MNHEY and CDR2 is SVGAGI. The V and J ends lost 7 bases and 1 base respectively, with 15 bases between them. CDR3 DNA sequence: TGTGCCAGCACCCACCTAGCTGCTGGCACAGATACGCAGTATTTT. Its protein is CASTHLAAGTDTQYF.

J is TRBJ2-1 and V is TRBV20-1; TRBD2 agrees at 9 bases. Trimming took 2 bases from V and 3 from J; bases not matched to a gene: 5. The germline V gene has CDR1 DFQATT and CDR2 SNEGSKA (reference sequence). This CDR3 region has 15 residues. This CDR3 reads CSARTGTSFYNEQFF. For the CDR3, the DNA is TGCAGTGCTAGAACCGGGACTAGCTTCTACAATGAGCAGTTCTTC.